One TCR beta chain is described in this entry. This clone was recorded only once. No cognate antigen has been identified for it. Base-call qualities are not available, and no considerably larger clone is one nucleotide away. The source of the sample is a study of T cell responses to AZD1222 COVID-19 vaccine (dated by TCRdb to the early 2020s). At the level of the whole study: TCR sequencing covered about 230 trial participants: nearly 210 given two doses of AZD1222 and 26 given two doses of MenACWY control vaccine. Trial participants were enrolled into age subgroups of 18-55, 56-69 and 70-plus years, which contained approximately 150, 30 and 60 TCR-sequenced participants, respectively. Results and caveats for the whole study, not just this receptor: Most participants were white British and females outnumbered males, and the authors suggested that clonal diversity may have been underestimated. Because no day 14 peak-response samples were available, repertoires were characterized only after the peak T cell response. Conclusions about previously exposed vaccinees were limited because only a handful of AZD1222 recipients were SARS-CoV-2 seropositive at baseline. Spike-specific TCR breadth and depth rose significantly after two AZD1222 doses compared with day 0 and with MenACWY recipients. In the small 56-69-year group, the increase in depth fell short of significance, most likely because of low power. Epitopes outside the regions mutated in the B.1.351 and B.1.1.7 variants were reportedly recognized by nearly half of the unique spike-specific TCRs. The vaccine-associated CD4 TCRs covered the entire spike protein, and the dominant responses fell in regions 160-218 and 743-854.

CDR1 GTSNPN and CDR2 SVGIG were looked up in the germline V gene (reference sequence). V and J lose 2 bases and 4 bases, and a span of 6 bases separates them. Including the terminal cysteine and phenylalanine, the CDR3 comprises 11 residues. The retained sequence is limited to the CDR3, 33 bases, with the frame set at the first base. In the paper's terms, the time point label means: about 28 days (+/-7) after the second vaccine dose. The treatment or condition label corresponds to: meningococcal conjugate vaccine given as trial control. The vaccinee samples were drawn from two UK trials, COV001 and COV002, one of which was a single-blind randomized controlled phase 2/3 trial testing AZD1222 (ChAdOx1 nCoV-19) in healthy adults. For TCRbeta chain sequencing, PBMC samples from trial participants were taken at day 0 and at day 28 after the second dose. The CDR3 regions of human TCRbeta chains were analyzed by immunosequencing. As for the authors' bioinformatics: Repertoire TCRs were checked for matches against a reference library of SARS-CoV-2-specific TCRs that had been generated using the MIRA antigen-specificity platform. Breadth was defined as the fraction of unique TCRs that were SARS-CoV-2-associated. Depth was defined as the fraction of total T cells that were SARS-CoV-2-associated. Using the MIRA data, each spike-specific TCR was assigned both to the spike region to which the TCR was reactive and to a CD4 or CD8 class. Log10-transformed breadth and depth values were compared by one-way ANOVA with Sidak's multiple comparisons tests. This is the immuneACCESS table as TCRdb keeps it, with only in-frame sequences that have V and J called. A part of the clones is gone; compared with another copy, unresolved V genes explain less than half, and the rest is unexplained. From that table come the V and J calls and clone size; the DNA was used to work out D and trimming. This sample comprises roughly 200,000 clones, 90% to 95% of them detected only once. The ten largest clones capture 1.5% to 2% of the sample.

Rearrangement joined TRBV30 to TRBJ2-7; the D gene lacks a confident call. Specimen: peripheral blood, collected 28 days after the second dose of the MenACWY control vaccine. The TCR sequence derives from an adult who received the MenACWY meningococcal vaccine as a control. Read as DNA, the sequence is TGTGCCTGGAGTCAAGCGTACGAGCAGTACTTC. Its amino acids are CAWSQAYEQYF.